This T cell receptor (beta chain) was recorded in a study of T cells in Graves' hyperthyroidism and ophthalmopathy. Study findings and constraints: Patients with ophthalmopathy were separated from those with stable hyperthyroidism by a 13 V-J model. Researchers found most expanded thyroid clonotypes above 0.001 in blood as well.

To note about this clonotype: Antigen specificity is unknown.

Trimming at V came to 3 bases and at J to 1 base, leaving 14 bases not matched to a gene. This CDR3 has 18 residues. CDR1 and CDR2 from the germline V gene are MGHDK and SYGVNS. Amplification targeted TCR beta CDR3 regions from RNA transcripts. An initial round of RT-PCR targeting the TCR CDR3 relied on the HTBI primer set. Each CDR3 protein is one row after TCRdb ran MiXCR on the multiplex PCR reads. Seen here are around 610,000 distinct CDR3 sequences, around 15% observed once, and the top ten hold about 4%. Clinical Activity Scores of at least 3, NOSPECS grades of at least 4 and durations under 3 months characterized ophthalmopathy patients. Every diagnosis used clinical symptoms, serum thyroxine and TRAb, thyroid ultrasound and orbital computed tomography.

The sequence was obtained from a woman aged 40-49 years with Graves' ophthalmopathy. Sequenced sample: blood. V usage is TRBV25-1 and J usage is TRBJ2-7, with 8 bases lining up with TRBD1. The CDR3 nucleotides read TGTGCCAGCAGTGATCGGGACAGGCCTATCGGTGGGTCCTACGAGCAGTACTTC. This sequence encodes CASSDRDRPIGGSYEQYF.